This T cell receptor (beta chain) was profiled in a study of T cells after somatic rescue of genetic block. The assay was immunoSEQ multiplex PCR, and TCRdb's table has in-frame clones only and misses some. The sample holds tens of thousands of clones, under 95% seen once. Germline loops: CDR1 MNHEY, CDR2 SMNVEV (reference sequence). V trimming: 5 bases; J trimming: 6 bases; junction bases outside the gene matches: 6. The CDR3 is 13 amino acids. The chain joins TRBV27 to TRBJ2-5; 7 bases fit TRBD1. The specimen sequenced was peripheral blood mononuclear cells (PBMCs). The clonotype comes from a man aged 35 to 55. The CDR3 sequence: CASSPDRAKTQYF. The DNA of the CDR3 is TGTGCCAGCAGTCCAGACAGGGCAAAGACCCAGTACTTC.